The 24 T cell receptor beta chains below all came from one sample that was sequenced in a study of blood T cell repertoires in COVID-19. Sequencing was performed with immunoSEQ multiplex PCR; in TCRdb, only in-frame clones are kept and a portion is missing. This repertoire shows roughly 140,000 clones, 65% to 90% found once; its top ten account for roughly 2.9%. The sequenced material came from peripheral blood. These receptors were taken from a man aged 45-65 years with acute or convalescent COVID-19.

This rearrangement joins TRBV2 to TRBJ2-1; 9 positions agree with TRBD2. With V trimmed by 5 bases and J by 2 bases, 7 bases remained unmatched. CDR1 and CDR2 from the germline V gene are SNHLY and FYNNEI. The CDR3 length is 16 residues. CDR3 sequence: CASSHYSGGTYNEQFF. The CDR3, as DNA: TGTGCCAGCAGTCACTATAGCGGGGGTACCTACAATGAGCAGTTCTTC.

In nucleotides, the CDR3 is TGTGCCAGCAGAGGGGACAGCTGGTATAGCAATCAGCCCCAGCATTTT. Its translation: CASRGDSWYSNQPQHF. V gene TRBV28 combines with J gene TRBJ1-5; 7 bases match TRBD1. V lost 6 bases and J lost 0; bases outside the gene matches: 8. CDR3 length: 16 residues. The germline V gene has CDR1 MDHEN and CDR2 SYDVKM. Combining the CDR3 with reference TRBV28 and TRBJ1-5 gives the whole variable domain DVKVTQSSRYLVKRTGEKVFLECVQDMDHENMFWYRQDPGLGLRLIYFSYDVKMKEKGDIPEGYSVSREKKERFSLILESASTNQTSMYLCASRGDSWYSNQPQHFGDGTRLSIL.

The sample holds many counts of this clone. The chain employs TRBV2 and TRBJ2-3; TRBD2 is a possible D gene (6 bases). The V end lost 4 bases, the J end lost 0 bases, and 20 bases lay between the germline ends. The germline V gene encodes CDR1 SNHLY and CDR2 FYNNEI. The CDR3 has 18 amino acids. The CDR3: CASSVLAERQWSTDTQYF. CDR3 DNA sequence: TGTGCCAGCAGTGTACTAGCCGAGCGCCAGTGGAGCACAGATACGCAGTATTTT.

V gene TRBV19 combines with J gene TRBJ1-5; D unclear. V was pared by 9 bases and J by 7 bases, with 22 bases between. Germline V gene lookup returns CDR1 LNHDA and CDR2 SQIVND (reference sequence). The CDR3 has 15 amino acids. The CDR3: CASCRTGGFDQPQHF. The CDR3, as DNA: TGTGCCAGCTGCCGCACGGGAGGGTTTGACCAGCCCCAGCATTTT. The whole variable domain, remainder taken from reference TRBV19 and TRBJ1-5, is DGGITQSPKYLFRKEGQNVTLSCEQNLNHDAMYWYRQDPGQGLRLIYYSQIVNDFQKGDIAEGYSVSREKKESFPLTVTSAQKNPTAFYLCASCRTGGFDQPQHFGDGTRLSIL.

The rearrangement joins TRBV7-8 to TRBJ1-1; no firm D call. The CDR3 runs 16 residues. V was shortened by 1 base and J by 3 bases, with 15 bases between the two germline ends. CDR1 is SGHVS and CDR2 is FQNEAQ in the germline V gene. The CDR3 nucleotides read TGTGCCAGCAGCTTAGGTTCCCACGGCCGGGACACTGAAGCTTTCTTT. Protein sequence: CASSLGSHGRDTEAFF.

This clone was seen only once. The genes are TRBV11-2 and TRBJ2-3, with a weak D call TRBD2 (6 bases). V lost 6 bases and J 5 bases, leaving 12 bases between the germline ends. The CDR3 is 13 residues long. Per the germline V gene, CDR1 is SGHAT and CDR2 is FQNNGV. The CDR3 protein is CASRPPGEDTQYF. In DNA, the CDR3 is TGTGCCAGCAGACCCCCGGGGGAAGATACGCAGTATTTT.

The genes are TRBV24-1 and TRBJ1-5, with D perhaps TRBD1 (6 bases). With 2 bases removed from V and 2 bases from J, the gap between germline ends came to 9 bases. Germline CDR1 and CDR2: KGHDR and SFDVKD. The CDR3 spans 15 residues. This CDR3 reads CATSDSQGGNQPQHF. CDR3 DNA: TGTGCCACCAGTGATTCACAGGGTGGCAATCAGCCCCAGCATTTT.

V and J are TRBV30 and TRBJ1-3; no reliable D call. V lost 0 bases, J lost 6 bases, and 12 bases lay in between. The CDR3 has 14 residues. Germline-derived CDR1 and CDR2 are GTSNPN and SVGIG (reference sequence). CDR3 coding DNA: TGTGCCTGGAGTGTACGGCAGGAGGTAAACACCATATATTTT. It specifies CAWSVRQEVNTIYF.

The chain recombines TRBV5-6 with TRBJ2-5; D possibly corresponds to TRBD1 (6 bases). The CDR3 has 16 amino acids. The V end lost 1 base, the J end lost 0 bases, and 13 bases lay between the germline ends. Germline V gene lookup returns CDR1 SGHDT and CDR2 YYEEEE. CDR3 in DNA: TGTGCCAGCAGCTTGAACCACAGGGTGTACCAAGAGACCCAGTACTTC. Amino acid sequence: CASSLNHRVYQETQYF.

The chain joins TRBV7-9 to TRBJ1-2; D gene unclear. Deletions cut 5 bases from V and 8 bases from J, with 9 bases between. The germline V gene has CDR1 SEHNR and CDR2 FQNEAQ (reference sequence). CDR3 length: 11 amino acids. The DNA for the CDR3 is TGTGCCAGCAGCAGGGATGAGGGCTACACCTTC. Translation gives CASSRDEGYTF.

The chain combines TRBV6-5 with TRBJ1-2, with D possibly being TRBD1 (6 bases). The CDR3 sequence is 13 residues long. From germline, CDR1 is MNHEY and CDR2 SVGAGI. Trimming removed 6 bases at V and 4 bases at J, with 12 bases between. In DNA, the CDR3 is TGTGCCAGCAGGAGTACAGGGCCCTATGGCTACACCTTC. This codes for CASRSTGPYGYTF.

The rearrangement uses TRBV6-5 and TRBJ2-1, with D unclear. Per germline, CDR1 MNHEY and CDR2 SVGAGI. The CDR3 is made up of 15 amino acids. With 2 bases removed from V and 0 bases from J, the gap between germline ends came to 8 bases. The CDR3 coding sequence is TGTGCCAGCAGTTACCAGGCAAGCTCCTACAATGAGCAGTTCTTC. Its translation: CASSYQASSYNEQFF.

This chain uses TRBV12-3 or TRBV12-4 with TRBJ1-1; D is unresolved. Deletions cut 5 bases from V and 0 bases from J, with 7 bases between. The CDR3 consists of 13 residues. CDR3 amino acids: CASSPVVNTEAFF. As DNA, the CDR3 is TGTGCCAGCAGTCCGGTCGTGAACACTGAAGCTTTCTTT.

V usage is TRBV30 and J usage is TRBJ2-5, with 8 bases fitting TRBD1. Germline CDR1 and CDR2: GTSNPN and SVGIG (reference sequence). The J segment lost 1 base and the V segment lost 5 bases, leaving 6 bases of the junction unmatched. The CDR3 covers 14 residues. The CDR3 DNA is TGTGCCTGGGACAGGGGTGGGATCCAAGAGACCCAGTACTTC. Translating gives CAWDRGGIQETQYF.

Here the CDR3 reads CATSENGGPTDTQYF. The DNA of the CDR3 is TGTGCCACCAGTGAGAACGGGGGGCCCACAGATACGCAGTATTTT. The chain couples TRBV24-1 to TRBJ2-3; weak D call: TRBD2 (7 bases). Germline CDR1 KGHDR, CDR2 SFDVKD. The V end was cut by 4 bases, the J end by 2 bases, with 12 bases between. The CDR3 has 15 amino acids.

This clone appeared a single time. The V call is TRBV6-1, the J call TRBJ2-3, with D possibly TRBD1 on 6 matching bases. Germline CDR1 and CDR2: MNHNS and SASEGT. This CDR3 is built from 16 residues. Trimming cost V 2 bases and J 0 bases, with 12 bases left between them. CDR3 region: CASSERQALSTDTQYF. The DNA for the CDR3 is TGTGCCAGCAGTGAACGACAGGCCCTCAGCACAGATACGCAGTATTTT.

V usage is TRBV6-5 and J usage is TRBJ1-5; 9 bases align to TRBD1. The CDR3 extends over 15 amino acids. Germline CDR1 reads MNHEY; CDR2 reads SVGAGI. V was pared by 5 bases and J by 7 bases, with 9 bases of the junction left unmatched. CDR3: CASSHIQGARQPQHF. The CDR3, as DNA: TGTGCCAGCAGTCACATACAGGGGGCGAGGCAGCCCCAGCATTTT.

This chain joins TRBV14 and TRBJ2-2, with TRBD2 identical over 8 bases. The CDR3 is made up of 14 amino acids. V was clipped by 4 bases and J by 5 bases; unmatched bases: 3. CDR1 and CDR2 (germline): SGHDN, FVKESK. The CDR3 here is CASSRRGGTGELFF. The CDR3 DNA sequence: TGTGCCAGCAGCCGCCGGGGGGGAACCGGGGAGCTGTTTTTT.

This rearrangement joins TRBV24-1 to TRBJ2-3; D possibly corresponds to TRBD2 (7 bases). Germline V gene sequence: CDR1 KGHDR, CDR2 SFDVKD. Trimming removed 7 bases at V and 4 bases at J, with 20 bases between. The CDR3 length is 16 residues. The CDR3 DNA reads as TGTGCCACCAGACGAGGTGAGGGGGGGGGTGCAGATACGCAGTATTTT. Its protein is CATRRGEGGGADTQYF.

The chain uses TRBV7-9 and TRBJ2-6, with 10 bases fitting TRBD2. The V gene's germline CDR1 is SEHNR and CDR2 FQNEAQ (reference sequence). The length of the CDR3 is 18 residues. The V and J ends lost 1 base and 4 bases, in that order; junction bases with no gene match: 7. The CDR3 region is CASSLDLAGVSGANVLTF. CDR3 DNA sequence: TGTGCCAGCAGCTTAGATCTAGCGGGAGTATCCGGGGCCAACGTCCTGACTTTC.

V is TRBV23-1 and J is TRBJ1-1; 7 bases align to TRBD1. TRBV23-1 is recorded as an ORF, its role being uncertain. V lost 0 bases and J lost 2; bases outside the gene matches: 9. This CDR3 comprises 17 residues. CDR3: CASSQSGTERLNTEAFF. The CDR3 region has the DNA TGCGCCAGCAGTCAATCCGGGACAGAACGACTAAACACTGAAGCTTTCTTT.

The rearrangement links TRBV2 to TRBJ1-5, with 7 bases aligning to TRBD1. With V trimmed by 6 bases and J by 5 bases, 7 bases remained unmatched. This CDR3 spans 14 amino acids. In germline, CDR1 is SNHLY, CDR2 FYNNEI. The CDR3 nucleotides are TGTGCCAGCAGCTCTCAGGGGGAATATCAGCCCCAGCATTTT. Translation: CASSSQGEYQPQHF. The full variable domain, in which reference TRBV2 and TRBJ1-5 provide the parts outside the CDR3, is EPEVTQTPSHQVTQMGQEVILRCVPISNHLYFYWYRQILGQKVEFLVSFYNNEISEKSEIFDDQFSVERPDGSNFTLKIRSTKLEDSAMYFCASSSQGEYQPQHFGDGTRLSIL.

The chain's CDR3 is CASSSGGYEQYF. The CDR3 nucleotides are TGTGCCAGCAGTAGCGGGGGGTACGAGCAGTACTTC. The gene calls are TRBV6-5 and TRBJ2-7, with 9 bases lining up with TRBD2. The CDR3 has 12 amino acids. The V segment lost 5 bases and the J segment 4 bases; nucleotides outside the gene matches: 0. Germline lookup yields CDR1 MNHEY and CDR2 SVGAGI.

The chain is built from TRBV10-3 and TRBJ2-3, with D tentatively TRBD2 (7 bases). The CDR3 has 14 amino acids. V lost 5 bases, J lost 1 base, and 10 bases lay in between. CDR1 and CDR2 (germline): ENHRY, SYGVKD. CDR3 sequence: CAISRGAGTDTQYF. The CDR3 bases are TGTGCCATCAGTCGGGGGGCTGGCACAGATACGCAGTATTTT.